This is a list of T cell receptor beta chains from one sample in a study of blood T cell repertoires in COVID-19. Only in-frame clones appear in the TCRdb table, and some are missing; sequencing was by immunoSEQ multiplex PCR. The repertoire has around 100,000 clones, about 75% of them found once; the top ten carry about 6%. Source material: peripheral blood. All receptors come from a man aged 80 or over with acute or convalescent COVID-19. CDR3s leave out the opening cysteine and the closing phenylalanine or tryptophan. The order of the fields is V gene, clone size, CDR3 length, CDR3 protein. Clone size is shown for a subset of rows, as once, few, many or a class of expanded clone.

v_call: TRBV7-9
clone_size: few
cdr3_length: 14
cdr3_aa: ASSSGPGLAIDEQF

v_call: TRBV28
clone_size: -
cdr3_length: 10
cdr3_aa: ASSYDRYGYT

v_call: TRBV29-1
clone_size: -
cdr3_length: 10
cdr3_aa: SVEREGLAEF

v_call: TRBV28
clone_size: -
cdr3_length: 13
cdr3_aa: ASRPPGTGNQPQH

v_call: TRBV25-1
clone_size: -
cdr3_length: 15
cdr3_aa: ASSEKPGTPNTGELF

v_call: TRBV5-8
clone_size: -
cdr3_length: 12
cdr3_aa: ASSPGQGWETQY

v_call: TRBV28
clone_size: -
cdr3_length: 13
cdr3_aa: ASSLYRGTIYEQY

v_call: TRBV28
clone_size: -
cdr3_length: 15
cdr3_aa: ASSSLLRTGYNSPLH

v_call: TRBV5-1
clone_size: once
cdr3_length: 13
cdr3_aa: ASSLALADTDTQY

v_call: TRBV6-6
clone_size: -
cdr3_length: 11
cdr3_aa: ATQSSYNSPLH

v_call: TRBV5-1
clone_size: -
cdr3_length: 12
cdr3_aa: ASSPQGYSGELF

v_call: TRBV28
clone_size: -
cdr3_length: 15
cdr3_aa: ASSLWKLAGGPGELF

v_call: TRBV6-5
clone_size: -
cdr3_length: 11
cdr3_aa: ATGEGGRETQY

v_call: TRBV18
clone_size: few
cdr3_length: 11
cdr3_aa: ASSPKLENEQF

v_call: TRBV7-2
clone_size: -
cdr3_length: 12
cdr3_aa: ASSLGGTSGEQY

v_call: TRBV28
clone_size: -
cdr3_length: 12
cdr3_aa: ASRSGRAYNEQF

v_call: TRBV19
clone_size: -
cdr3_length: 13
cdr3_aa: ASTPRDRSTDTQY

v_call: TRBV27
clone_size: -
cdr3_length: 13
cdr3_aa: ASSSYRSENSGYT

v_call: TRBV5-1
clone_size: -
cdr3_length: 12
cdr3_aa: ASSLDGLDQPQH

v_call: TRBV5-1
clone_size: few
cdr3_length: 10
cdr3_aa: ASSRDNYEQY

v_call: TRBV28
clone_size: few
cdr3_length: 13
cdr3_aa: ASRGPGGRRETQY

v_call: TRBV7-2
clone_size: few
cdr3_length: 14
cdr3_aa: ASSLELGVSGNTIY

v_call: TRBV4-1
clone_size: -
cdr3_length: 12
cdr3_aa: ASSHPDSNNEQF

v_call: TRBV9
clone_size: -
cdr3_length: 13
cdr3_aa: ASSVTSLGTGELF

v_call: TRBV18
clone_size: -
cdr3_length: 12
cdr3_aa: ASSPTQGYNEQF

v_call: TRBV25-1
clone_size: -
cdr3_length: 13
cdr3_aa: ASSEYKAGAETQY

v_call: TRBV7-9
clone_size: -
cdr3_length: 12
cdr3_aa: ASSRTGGEATQY

v_call: TRBV18
clone_size: -
cdr3_length: 14
cdr3_aa: ASSPPDGWGTYTQY

v_call: TRBV19
clone_size: -
cdr3_length: 11
cdr3_aa: ASSFGQDYEQY

v_call: TRBV7-9
clone_size: -
cdr3_length: 14
cdr3_aa: ASSFYTLRGADTQY

v_call: TRBV27
clone_size: many
cdr3_length: 13
cdr3_aa: ASIRSGSNDNEQF

v_call: TRBV12-3/TRBV12-4
clone_size: -
cdr3_length: 10
cdr3_aa: ASNTKGGIQF

v_call: TRBV6-5
clone_size: -
cdr3_length: 12
cdr3_aa: ASSSPGGGYEQY

v_call: TRBV4-3
clone_size: -
cdr3_length: 13
cdr3_aa: ASSQDLQGAVTQY

v_call: TRBV18
clone_size: -
cdr3_length: 12
cdr3_aa: ASSPDRDAQPQH

v_call: TRBV24-1
clone_size: few
cdr3_length: 12
cdr3_aa: ATSGTGESQPQH

v_call: TRBV3-1/TRBV3-2
clone_size: few
cdr3_length: 12
cdr3_aa: ASSQVTRAPEQF

v_call: TRBV29-1
clone_size: -
cdr3_length: 10
cdr3_aa: SVLQGTDTQY

v_call: TRBV19
clone_size: -
cdr3_length: 11
cdr3_aa: ASEGDRGYGYT

v_call: TRBV7-2
clone_size: -
cdr3_length: 13
cdr3_aa: ASSLAAGGTGELF

v_call: TRBV2
clone_size: -
cdr3_length: 13
cdr3_aa: ASSEWQDRWLEQF

v_call: TRBV11-1
clone_size: -
cdr3_length: 12
cdr3_aa: ASEKGVIPAEQY

v_call: TRBV12-5
clone_size: -
cdr3_length: 12
cdr3_aa: ASGLAGFYNEQF

v_call: TRBV27
clone_size: -
cdr3_length: 13
cdr3_aa: ASSSPTTGRYGYT

v_call: TRBV20-1
clone_size: many
cdr3_length: 12
cdr3_aa: SASPGGSSYEQY